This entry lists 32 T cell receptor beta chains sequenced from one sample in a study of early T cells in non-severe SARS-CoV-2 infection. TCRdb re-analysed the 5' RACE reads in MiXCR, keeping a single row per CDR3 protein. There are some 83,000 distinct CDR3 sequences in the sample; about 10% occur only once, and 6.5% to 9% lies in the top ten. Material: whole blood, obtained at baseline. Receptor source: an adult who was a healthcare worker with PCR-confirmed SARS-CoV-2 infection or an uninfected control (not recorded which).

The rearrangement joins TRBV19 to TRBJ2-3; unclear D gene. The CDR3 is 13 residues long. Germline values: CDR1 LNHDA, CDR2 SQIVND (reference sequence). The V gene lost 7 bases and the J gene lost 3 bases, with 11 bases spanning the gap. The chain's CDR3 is CASTPAGTDTQYF. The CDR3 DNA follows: TGTGCCAGTACCCCCGCAGGAACAGATACGCAGTATTTT. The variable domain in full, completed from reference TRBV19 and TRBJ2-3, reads DGGITQSPKYLFRKEGQNVTLSCEQNLNHDAMYWYRQDPGQGLRLIYYSQIVNDFQKGDIAEGYSVSREKKESFPLTVTSAQKNPTAFYLCASTPAGTDTQYFGPGTRLTVL.

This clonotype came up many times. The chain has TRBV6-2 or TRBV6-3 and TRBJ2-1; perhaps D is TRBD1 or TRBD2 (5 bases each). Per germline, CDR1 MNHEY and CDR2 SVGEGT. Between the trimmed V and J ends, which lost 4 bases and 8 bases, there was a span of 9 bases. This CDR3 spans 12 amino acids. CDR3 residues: CASSSRGYEQFF. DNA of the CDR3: TGTGCCAGCAGTTCGAGGGGTTATGAGCAGTTCTTC.

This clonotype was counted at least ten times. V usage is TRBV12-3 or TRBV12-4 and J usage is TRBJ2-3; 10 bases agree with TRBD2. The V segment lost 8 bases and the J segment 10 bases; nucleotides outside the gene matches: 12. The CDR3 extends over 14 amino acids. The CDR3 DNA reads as TGTGCCAGCGGCCCCGATAGCGGGAGGTTTGCGCAGTATTTT. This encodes CASGPDSGRFAQYF.

The CDR3 is CASSFPRTGMGNTIYF. CDR3 coding DNA: TGTGCCAGCAGCTTTCCCCGAACAGGGATGGGAAACACCATATATTTT. The chain uses TRBV7-2 and TRBJ1-3; D may be TRBD1 (6 bases). The CDR3 spans 16 residues. The V end lost 3 bases, the J end lost 4 bases, and 16 bases lay between the germline ends. Germline-derived CDR1 and CDR2 are SGHTA and FQGNSA.

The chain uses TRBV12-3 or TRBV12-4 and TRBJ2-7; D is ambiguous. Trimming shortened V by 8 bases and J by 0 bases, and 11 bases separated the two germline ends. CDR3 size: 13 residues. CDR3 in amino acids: CASGPQASYEQYF. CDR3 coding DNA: TGTGCCAGCGGGCCTCAGGCCTCCTACGAGCAGTACTTC.

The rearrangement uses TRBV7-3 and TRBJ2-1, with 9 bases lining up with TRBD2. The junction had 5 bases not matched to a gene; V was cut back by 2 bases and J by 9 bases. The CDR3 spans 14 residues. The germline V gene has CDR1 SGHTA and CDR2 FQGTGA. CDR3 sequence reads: CASSLLGGRGEQFF. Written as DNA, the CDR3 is TGTGCCAGCAGCTTACTCGGCGGGAGGGGTGAGCAGTTCTTC.

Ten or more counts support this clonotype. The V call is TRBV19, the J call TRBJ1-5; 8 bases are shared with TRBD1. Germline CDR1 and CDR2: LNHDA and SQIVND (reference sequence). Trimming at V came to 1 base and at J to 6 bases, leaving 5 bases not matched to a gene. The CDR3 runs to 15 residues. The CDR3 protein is CASSIGQGRVQPQHF. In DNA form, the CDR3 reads TGTGCCAGTAGTATAGGACAGGGGCGCGTTCAGCCCCAGCATTTT.

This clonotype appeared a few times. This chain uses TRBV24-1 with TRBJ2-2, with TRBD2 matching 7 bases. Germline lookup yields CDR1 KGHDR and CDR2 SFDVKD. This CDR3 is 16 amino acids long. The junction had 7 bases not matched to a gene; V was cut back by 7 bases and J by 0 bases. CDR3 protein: CATSQGRGANTGELFF. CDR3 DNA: TGTGCCACCAGCCAAGGGAGGGGCGCGAACACCGGGGAGCTGTTTTTT.

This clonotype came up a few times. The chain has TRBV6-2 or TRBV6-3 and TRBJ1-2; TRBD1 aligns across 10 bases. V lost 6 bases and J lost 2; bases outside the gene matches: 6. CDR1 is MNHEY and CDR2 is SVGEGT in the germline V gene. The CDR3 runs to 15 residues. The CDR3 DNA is TGTGCCAGCAGACCCCTGACAGGGGGCAACTATGGCTACACCTTC. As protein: CASRPLTGGNYGYTF.

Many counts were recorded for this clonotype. The CDR3: CASSLRGRSNQPQHF. The DNA for the CDR3 is TGTGCCAGCAGTTTGAGGGGTAGGAGCAATCAGCCCCAGCATTTT. The chain links TRBV12-3 or TRBV12-4 to TRBJ1-5, with D maybe TRBD1 (5 bases). The CDR3 spans 15 residues. V was cut by 3 bases and J by 1 base, with 10 bases left in between.

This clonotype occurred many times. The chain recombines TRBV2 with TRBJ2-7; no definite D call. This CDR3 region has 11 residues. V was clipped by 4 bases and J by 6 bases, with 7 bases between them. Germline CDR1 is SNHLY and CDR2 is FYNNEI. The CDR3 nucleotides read TGTGCCAGCAGTGCCCCTAGCGAGCAGTACTTC. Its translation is CASSAPSEQYF.

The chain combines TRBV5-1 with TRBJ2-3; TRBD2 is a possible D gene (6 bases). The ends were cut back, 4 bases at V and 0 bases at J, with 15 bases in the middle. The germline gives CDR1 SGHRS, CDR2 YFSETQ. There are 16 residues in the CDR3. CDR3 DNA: TGCGCCAGCAGCCCAAAGGTAGCGGAGAGCACAGATACGCAGTATTTT. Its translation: CASSPKVAESTDTQYF.

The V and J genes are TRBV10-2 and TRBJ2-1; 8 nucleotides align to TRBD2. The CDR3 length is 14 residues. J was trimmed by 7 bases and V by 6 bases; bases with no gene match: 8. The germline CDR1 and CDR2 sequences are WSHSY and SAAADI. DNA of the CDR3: TGCGCCAGCAGCCCCCTTGGGACTAGAAATGAGCAGTTCTTC. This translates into CASSPLGTRNEQFF.

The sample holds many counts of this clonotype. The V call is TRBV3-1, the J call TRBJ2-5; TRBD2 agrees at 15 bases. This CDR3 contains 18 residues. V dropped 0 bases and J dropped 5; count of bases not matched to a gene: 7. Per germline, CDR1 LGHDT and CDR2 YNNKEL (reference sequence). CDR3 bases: TGTGCCAGCAGCCAAGACCACCCCGGGACTAGCGGGAGGGAGACCCAGTACTTC. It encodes CASSQDHPGTSGRETQYF.

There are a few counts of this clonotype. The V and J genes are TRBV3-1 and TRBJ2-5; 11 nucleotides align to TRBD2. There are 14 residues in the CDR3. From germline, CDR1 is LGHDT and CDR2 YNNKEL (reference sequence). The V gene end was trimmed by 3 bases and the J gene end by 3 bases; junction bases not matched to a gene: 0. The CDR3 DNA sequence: TGTGCCAGCAGCCAGGGACTAGCGGAAGAGACCCAGTACTTC. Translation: CASSQGLAEETQYF.

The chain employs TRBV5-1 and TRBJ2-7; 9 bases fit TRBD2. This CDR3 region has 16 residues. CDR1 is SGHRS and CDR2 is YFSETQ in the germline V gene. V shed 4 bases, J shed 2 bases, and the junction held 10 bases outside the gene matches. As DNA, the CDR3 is TGCGCCAGCAGCCCCGGGACTAGCCGGAGAACCTACGAGCAGTACTTC. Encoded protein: CASSPGTSRRTYEQYF.

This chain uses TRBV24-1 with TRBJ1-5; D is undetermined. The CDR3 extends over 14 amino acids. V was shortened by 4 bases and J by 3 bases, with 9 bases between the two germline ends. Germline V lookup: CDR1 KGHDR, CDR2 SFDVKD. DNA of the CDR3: TGTGCCACCAGTGAGAGGGCAGTCAATCAGCCCCAGCATTTT. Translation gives CATSERAVNQPQHF.

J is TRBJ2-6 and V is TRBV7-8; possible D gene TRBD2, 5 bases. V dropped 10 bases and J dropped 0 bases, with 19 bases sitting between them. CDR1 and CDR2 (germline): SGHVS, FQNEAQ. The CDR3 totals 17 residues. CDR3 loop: CATWTGSLNSGANVLTF. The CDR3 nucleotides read TGTGCCACCTGGACGGGGTCATTGAACTCTGGGGCCAACGTCCTGACTTTC.

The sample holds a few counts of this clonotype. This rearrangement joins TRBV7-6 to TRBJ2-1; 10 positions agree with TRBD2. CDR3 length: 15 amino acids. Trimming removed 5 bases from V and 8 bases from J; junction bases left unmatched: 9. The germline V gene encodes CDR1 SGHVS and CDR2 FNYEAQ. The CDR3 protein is CASSHSWLAGDEQFF. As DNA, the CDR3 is TGTGCCAGCAGCCACTCTTGGCTAGCGGGAGATGAGCAGTTCTTC.

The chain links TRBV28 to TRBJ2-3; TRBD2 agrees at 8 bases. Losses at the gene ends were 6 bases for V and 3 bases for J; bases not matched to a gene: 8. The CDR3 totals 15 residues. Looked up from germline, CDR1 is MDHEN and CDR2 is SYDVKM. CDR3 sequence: CASRPVAGRTDTQYF. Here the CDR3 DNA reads TGTGCCAGCAGACCCGTAGCGGGAAGGACAGATACGCAGTATTTT.

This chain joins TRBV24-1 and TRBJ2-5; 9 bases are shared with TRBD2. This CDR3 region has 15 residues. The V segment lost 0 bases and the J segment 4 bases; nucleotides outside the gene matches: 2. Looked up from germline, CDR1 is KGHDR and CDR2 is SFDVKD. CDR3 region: CATSDLLTSGETQYF. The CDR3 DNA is TGTGCCACCAGTGATTTGCTGACTAGCGGAGAGACCCAGTACTTC.

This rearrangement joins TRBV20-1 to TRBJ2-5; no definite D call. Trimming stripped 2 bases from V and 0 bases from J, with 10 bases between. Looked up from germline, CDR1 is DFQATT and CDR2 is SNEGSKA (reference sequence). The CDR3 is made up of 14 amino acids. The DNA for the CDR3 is TGCAGTGCTAGAACCTTCGGATACCAAGAGACCCAGTACTTC. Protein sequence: CSARTFGYQETQYF.

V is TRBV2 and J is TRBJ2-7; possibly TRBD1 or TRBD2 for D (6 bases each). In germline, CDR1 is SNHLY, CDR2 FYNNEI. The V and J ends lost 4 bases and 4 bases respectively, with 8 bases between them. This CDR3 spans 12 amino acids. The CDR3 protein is CASSGGGYEQYF. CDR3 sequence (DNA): TGTGCCAGCAGTGGAGGGGGGTACGAGCAGTACTTC.

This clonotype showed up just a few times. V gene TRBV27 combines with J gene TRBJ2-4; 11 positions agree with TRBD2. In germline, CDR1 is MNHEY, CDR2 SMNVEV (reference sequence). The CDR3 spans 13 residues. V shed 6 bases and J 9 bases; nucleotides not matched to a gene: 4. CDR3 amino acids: CASRATSGVIQYF. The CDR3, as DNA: TGTGCCAGCAGAGCGACTAGCGGGGTCATTCAGTACTTC.

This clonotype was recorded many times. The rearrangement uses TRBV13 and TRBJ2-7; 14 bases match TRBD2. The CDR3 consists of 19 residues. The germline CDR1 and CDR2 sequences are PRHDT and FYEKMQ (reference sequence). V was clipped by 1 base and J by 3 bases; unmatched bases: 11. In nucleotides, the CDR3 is TGTGCCAGCAGCTTAGCAGGGAGGACTAGCGGGAGGTTACACTACGAGCAGTACTTC. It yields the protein CASSLAGRTSGRLHYEQYF.

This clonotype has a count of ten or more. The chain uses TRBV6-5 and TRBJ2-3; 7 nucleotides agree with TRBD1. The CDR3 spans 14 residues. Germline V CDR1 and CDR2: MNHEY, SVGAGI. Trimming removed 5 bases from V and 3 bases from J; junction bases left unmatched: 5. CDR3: CASSTRQGTDTQYF. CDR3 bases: TGTGCCAGCAGTACCCGACAGGGAACAGATACGCAGTATTTT.

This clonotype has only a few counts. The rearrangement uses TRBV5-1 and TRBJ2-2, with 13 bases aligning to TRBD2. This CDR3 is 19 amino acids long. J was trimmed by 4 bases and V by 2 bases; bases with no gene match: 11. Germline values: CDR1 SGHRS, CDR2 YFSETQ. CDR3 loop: CASSFLGTSGISVTGELFF. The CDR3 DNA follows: TGCGCCAGCAGCTTCTTAGGGACTAGCGGGATTTCGGTCACCGGGGAGCTGTTTTTT.

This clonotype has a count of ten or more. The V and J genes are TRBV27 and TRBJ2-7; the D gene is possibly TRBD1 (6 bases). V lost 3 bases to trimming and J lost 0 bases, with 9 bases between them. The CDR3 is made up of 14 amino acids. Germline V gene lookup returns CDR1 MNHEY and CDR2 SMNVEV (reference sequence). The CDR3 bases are TGTGCCAGCAGTTTGATGGGGGCCTCCTACGAGCAGTACTTC. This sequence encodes CASSLMGASYEQYF.

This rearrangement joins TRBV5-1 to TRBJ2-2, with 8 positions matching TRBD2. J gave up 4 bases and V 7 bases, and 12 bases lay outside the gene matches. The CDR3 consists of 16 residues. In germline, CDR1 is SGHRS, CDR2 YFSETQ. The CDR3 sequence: CASRSAGGLGTGELFF. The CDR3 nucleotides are TGCGCCAGCCGTTCGGCGGGAGGTCTGGGCACCGGGGAGCTGTTTTTT.

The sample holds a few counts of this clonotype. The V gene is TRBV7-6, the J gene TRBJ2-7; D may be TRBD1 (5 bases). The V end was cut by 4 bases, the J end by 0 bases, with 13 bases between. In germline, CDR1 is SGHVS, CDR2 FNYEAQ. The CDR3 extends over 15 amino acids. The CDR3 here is CASSSAGNPSYEQYF. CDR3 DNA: TGTGCCAGCAGCTCGGCAGGGAATCCCTCCTACGAGCAGTACTTC.

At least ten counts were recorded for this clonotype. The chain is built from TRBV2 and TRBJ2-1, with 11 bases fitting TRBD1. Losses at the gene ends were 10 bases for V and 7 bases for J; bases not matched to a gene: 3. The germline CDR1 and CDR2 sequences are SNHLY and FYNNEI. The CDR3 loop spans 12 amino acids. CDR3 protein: CATGTGGNEQFF. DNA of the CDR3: TGTGCCACGGGGACAGGGGGTAATGAGCAGTTCTTC.

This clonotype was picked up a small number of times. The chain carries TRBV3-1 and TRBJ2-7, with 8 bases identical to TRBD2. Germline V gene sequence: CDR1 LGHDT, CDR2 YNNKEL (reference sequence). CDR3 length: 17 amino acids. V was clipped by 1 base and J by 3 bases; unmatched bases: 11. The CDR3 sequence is CASSQARLAGRYYEQYF. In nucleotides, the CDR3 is TGTGCCAGCAGCCAAGCCCGCCTAGCGGGCCGGTACTACGAGCAGTACTTC.